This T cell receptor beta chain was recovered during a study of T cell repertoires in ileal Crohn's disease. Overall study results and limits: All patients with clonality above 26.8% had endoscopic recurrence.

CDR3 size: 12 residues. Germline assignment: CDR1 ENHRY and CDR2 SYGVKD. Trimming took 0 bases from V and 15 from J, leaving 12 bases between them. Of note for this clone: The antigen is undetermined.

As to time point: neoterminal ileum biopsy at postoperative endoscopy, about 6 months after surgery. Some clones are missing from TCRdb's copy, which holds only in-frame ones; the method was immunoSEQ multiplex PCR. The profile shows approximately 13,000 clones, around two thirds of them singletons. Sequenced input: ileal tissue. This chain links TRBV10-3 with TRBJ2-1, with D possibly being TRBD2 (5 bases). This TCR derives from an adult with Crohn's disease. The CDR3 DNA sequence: TGTGCCATCAGTGAGTCGGAGCGGAACCCGTTCTTC. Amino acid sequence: CAISESERNPFF.